These 18 T cell receptor beta chains were sequenced from one sample in a study of blood T cell repertoires in COVID-19. Measured with immunoSEQ multiplex PCR; TCRdb has only the in-frame clones, and not every one. Of approximately 110,000 clones in the sample, approximately 84% are singletons; the top ten hold about 3.6%. The sequenced material came from peripheral blood. The receptor source for this set is a man aged 35-49 years with acute or convalescent COVID-19.

This chain connects TRBV6-1 to TRBJ1-2; D is unresolved. V lost 6 bases to trimming and J lost 2 bases, with 13 bases between them. Per germline, CDR1 MNHNS and CDR2 SASEGT. The CDR3 has 14 residues. CDR3 protein: CASRRSAGNYGYTF. The CDR3 nucleotides read TGTGCCAGCAGGAGATCGGCGGGGAACTATGGCTACACCTTC.

This chain uses TRBV2 with TRBJ1-2, with 7 bases identical to TRBD1. The CDR3 is 14 residues long. Unmatched junction bases numbered 7, after V lost 2 bases and J lost 7 bases. Germline CDR1 and CDR2: SNHLY and FYNNEI. The CDR3 DNA is TGTGCCAGCAGTGAATATGGTCAGGGGGGTGGCTACACCTTC. Protein product: CASSEYGQGGGYTF.

V usage is TRBV7-9 and J usage is TRBJ2-7, with D possibly TRBD1 on 6 matching bases. V shed 5 bases and J shed 7 bases, with 15 bases lying between them. Germline V gene sequence: CDR1 SEHNR, CDR2 FQNEAQ (reference sequence). This CDR3 contains 13 residues. For the CDR3, the DNA is TGTGCCAGCAGCCTGACAGGAAGCCAGGAGCAGTACTTC. This sequence encodes CASSLTGSQEQYF.

The chain couples TRBV6-5 to TRBJ1-2, with 9 bases that match TRBD1. V lost 5 bases to trimming and J lost 4 bases; unmatched junction nucleotides: 5. The CDR3 is 14 residues long. Germline V gives CDR1 MNHEY, CDR2 SVGAGI. The CDR3 region is CASSHGQGLYGYTF. CDR3 in DNA: TGTGCCAGCAGTCATGGACAGGGGCTCTATGGCTACACCTTC.

This chain uses TRBV29-1 with TRBJ2-1; possibly TRBD1 for D (6 bases). The V and J ends lost 6 bases and 7 bases respectively, with 13 bases between them. CDR3 length equals 12 residues. Germline assignment: CDR1 SQVTM and CDR2 ANQGSEA. The CDR3, as DNA: TGCAGCGTGGGCGTGGGGGCGAATGAGCAGTTCTTC. It is translated as CSVGVGANEQFF.

V and J are TRBV6-5 and TRBJ2-2, with D perhaps matching TRBD1 (5 bases). The CDR3 covers 14 residues. Trimming took off 8 bases at V and 6 bases at J, with 16 bases between the two ends. Germline V gives CDR1 MNHEY, CDR2 SVGAGI. CDR3 sequence: CASRDRKGSGELFF. CDR3 in DNA: TGTGCCAGCCGAGACCGTAAGGGGTCCGGGGAGCTGTTTTTT.

V and J are TRBV5-1 and TRBJ1-3, with D uncertain. CDR3 length: 15 amino acids. V shed 0 bases and J shed 0 bases, with 7 bases lying between them. CDR1 and CDR2 (germline): SGHRS, YFSETQ. CDR3 residues: CASSLDADSGNTIYF. The CDR3 DNA reads as TGCGCCAGCAGCTTGGATGCAGACTCTGGAAACACCATATATTTT.

The rearrangement links TRBV9 to TRBJ2-7, with TRBD2 identical over 8 bases. CDR1 and CDR2 (germline): SGDLS, YYNGEE. J lost 5 bases, V lost 4 bases, and 17 bases had no gene match. The CDR3 is 17 residues long. CDR3 in amino acids: CASSQGPGSGAVHEQYF. The CDR3 nucleotides read TGTGCCAGCAGCCAAGGGCCGGGTAGCGGGGCGGTCCACGAGCAGTACTTC.

The chain has TRBV19 and TRBJ2-7; D possibly corresponds to TRBD1 (5 bases). Germline lookup yields CDR1 LNHDA and CDR2 SQIVND (reference sequence). The CDR3 consists of 16 residues. V was trimmed by 0 bases and J by 2 bases, leaving 14 bases between them. CDR3 DNA: TGTGCCAGTAGTATAGATGGAAGGGGCCGCGCCTACGAGCAGTACTTC. Translated, it gives CASSIDGRGRAYEQYF.

The V gene is TRBV4-1, the J gene TRBJ2-5, with D possibly matching TRBD2 (6 bases). Germline V lookup: CDR1 MGHRA, CDR2 YSYEKL. Deletions cut 4 bases from V and 4 bases from J, with 19 bases between. The CDR3 extends over 16 amino acids. The CDR3 reads CASSPSGGRMGETQYF. The CDR3 nucleotides are TGCGCCAGCAGCCCCTCCGGGGGAAGGATGGGAGAGACCCAGTACTTC.

The chain couples TRBV4-1 to TRBJ1-1; weak D call: TRBD1 (6 bases). The V gene lost 6 bases and the J gene lost 1 base, with 12 bases spanning the gap. The germline CDR1 and CDR2 sequences are MGHRA and YSYEKL. The CDR3 is 14 amino acids. This CDR3 is CASRNRVSNTEAFF. The CDR3 bases are TGCGCCAGCAGAAACAGGGTATCGAACACTGAAGCTTTCTTT.

The V call is TRBV29-1, the J call TRBJ2-5; D ambiguous. Germline CDR1 SQVTM, CDR2 ANQGSEA. This CDR3 contains 14 residues. V was pared by 6 bases and J by 0 bases, with 14 bases between. The CDR3 spells CSVEPTENQETQYF. CDR3 bases: TGCAGCGTGGAACCCACGGAGAACCAAGAGACCCAGTACTTC.

The chain carries TRBV9 and TRBJ2-7; TRBD2 matches at 7 bases. The CDR3 spans 14 residues. The V segment lost 0 bases and the J segment 5 bases; nucleotides outside the gene matches: 5. Germline CDR1 reads SGDLS; CDR2 reads YYNGEE. CDR3: CASSVENAGDEQYF. CDR3 in DNA: TGTGCCAGCAGCGTAGAAAATGCGGGGGACGAGCAGTACTTC. The variable domain in full, completed from reference TRBV9 and TRBJ2-7, reads DSGVTQTPKHLITATGQRVTLRCSPRSGDLSVYWYQQSLDQGLQFLIQYYNGEERAKGNILERFSAQQFPDLHSELNLSSLELGDSALYFCASSVENAGDEQYFGPGTRLTVT.

The J gene is TRBJ1-2, the V gene TRBV7-9; TRBD1 matches 7 bases. Germline values: CDR1 SEHNR, CDR2 FQNEAQ (reference sequence). This CDR3 spans 15 amino acids. Trimming took 5 bases from V and 3 from J; bases not matched to a gene: 9. CDR3 residues: CASSPKGQPYYGYTF. CDR3 DNA sequence: TGTGCCAGCAGCCCCAAGGGACAGCCCTACTATGGCTACACCTTC.

This clone occurred once. This chain joins TRBV4-3 and TRBJ1-1; weak D call: TRBD1 (5 bases). Per the germline V gene, CDR1 is LGHNA and CDR2 is YSLEER. V was cut by 0 bases and J by 5 bases, with 16 bases left in between. This CDR3 has 16 amino acids. CDR3 sequence reads: CASSQDAPGGGTEAFF. Written as DNA, the CDR3 is TGCGCCAGCAGCCAAGACGCCCCGGGGGGTGGAACTGAAGCTTTCTTT.

This clone was observed a handful of times. This chain uses TRBV12-3 or TRBV12-4 with TRBJ1-5; D is ambiguous. Between the trimmed V and J ends, which lost 3 bases and 0 bases, there was a span of 3 bases. The length of the CDR3 is 13 residues. CDR3 coding DNA: TGTGCCAGCAGTTTTAATAGCAATCAGCCCCAGCATTTT. This codes for CASSFNSNQPQHF.

The rearrangement joins TRBV28 to TRBJ1-2; 8 bases match TRBD1. Germline V gene lookup returns CDR1 MDHEN and CDR2 SYDVKM. After removal of 7 bases from V and 8 bases from J, the junction contained 3 bases not matched to a gene. This CDR3 has 11 amino acids. The CDR3 sequence is CASTSGGGYTF. CDR3 sequence (DNA): TGTGCCAGCACTTCAGGGGGCGGCTACACCTTC.

This chain connects TRBV30 to TRBJ1-2; the D gene is possibly TRBD1 (5 bases). This CDR3 is built from 12 residues. CDR1 GTSNPN and CDR2 SVGIG come from the germline V gene (reference sequence). V lost 4 bases, J lost 8 bases, and 14 bases lay in between. CDR3 DNA sequence: TGTGCCTGGATCTCGGGGACTCTAGGCTACACCTTC. It translates to CAWISGTLGYTF.